Presented here are 28 T cell receptor beta chains from one specimen sequenced in a study of neurological immune-mediated disorders (dated by TCRdb to about 2019). The library was built by means of 5' RACE. Instrument on record: Illumina HiSeq 2500. Using fastp trimming at Q25 and MiXCR clonotype assembly, TCRdb reanalyzed the public sequencing data and kept in-frame beta chains. Each record represents a unique CDR3 protein, reported with the most common genes and DNA among its rows. This sample gives about 55,000 distinct CDR3 sequences in total; around 4% of them show up just once. The ten largest clones add up to over 5% of the sample. The specimen sequenced was PBMCs. Receptor source: a man aged 55 to 70 with multiple sclerosis.

The V and J genes are TRBV20-1 and TRBJ2-5; TRBD2 is a possible D gene (6 bases). V shed 3 bases and J shed 2 bases, with 19 bases lying between them. There are 16 residues in the CDR3. The V gene's germline CDR1 is DFQATT and CDR2 SNEGSKA (reference sequence). As DNA, the CDR3 is TGCAGTGCTAGGGGTTCACTATCGGGGGTTCAAGAGACCCAGTACTTC. Protein product: CSARGSLSGVQETQYF.

This clonotype was observed many times. The rearrangement uses TRBV3-1 and TRBJ1-5; the D is unclear. Trimming pared 0 bases from V and 9 bases from J, leaving 9 bases between. Germline V gene lookup returns CDR1 LGHDT and CDR2 YNNKEL (reference sequence). The CDR3 is 13 amino acids. The CDR3 reads CASSQDLSGPQHF. For the CDR3, the DNA is TGTGCCAGCAGCCAAGATCTTAGCGGGCCCCAGCATTTT.

This clonotype has at least ten counts. The genes are TRBV5-6 and TRBJ2-5; D possibly corresponds to TRBD2 (6 bases). The germline V gene encodes CDR1 SGHDT and CDR2 YYEEEE. This CDR3 spans 16 amino acids. Trimming stripped 0 bases from V and 9 bases from J, with 21 bases between. The CDR3 DNA is TGTGCCAGCAGCTTGGTTAAACTGCAGGCCTCGGGGGCCCAGTACTTC. Protein: CASSLVKLQASGAQYF.

This clonotype was recorded many times. This chain connects TRBV6-1 to TRBJ1-6; unclear D gene. The CDR3 loop spans 15 amino acids. Germline lookup yields CDR1 MNHNS and CDR2 SASEGT. Trimming left V 2 bases short and J 9 bases short, with 14 bases between. As DNA, the CDR3 is TGTGCCAGCAGTGAAATGAAGGGAGGCGGTTCACCCCTCCACTTT. As protein: CASSEMKGGGSPLHF.

In this sample, this clonotype turned up many times. The V call is TRBV18, the J call TRBJ2-1; 7 bases fit TRBD1. V trimming: 3 bases; J trimming: 8 bases; junction bases outside the gene matches: 4. The CDR3 spans 13 residues. Germline CDR1 and CDR2: KGHSH and LQKENI. This CDR3 reads CASSPNRGDEQFF. The CDR3 nucleotides read TGTGCCAGCTCACCTAACAGGGGCGATGAGCAGTTCTTC.

This clonotype occurred many times. The chain combines TRBV15 with TRBJ2-1, with 8 bases matching TRBD1. CDR3 length equals 16 residues. CDR1 and CDR2 (germline): LNHNV, YYDKDF (reference sequence). V was pared by 0 bases and J by 2 bases, with 3 bases of the junction left unmatched. The CDR3 coding sequence is TGTGCCACCAGCAGAGAGGACAGGGTGGCCTACAATGAGCAGTTCTTC. As protein: CATSREDRVAYNEQFF.

This clonotype was counted ten times or more. The chain uses TRBV10-3 and TRBJ1-2; TRBD1 is a possible D gene (5 bases). The germline V gene encodes CDR1 ENHRY and CDR2 SYGVKD. There are 13 residues in the CDR3. V dropped 11 bases and J dropped 7 bases, with 20 bases sitting between them. The CDR3 DNA follows: TGTGCCTCCCGACAGTCGATGGAACGTGGCTACACCTTC. It yields the protein CASRQSMERGYTF.

There are many counts of this clonotype. The chain joins TRBV7-9 to TRBJ2-5; TRBD2 matches 12 bases. V dropped 4 bases and J dropped 4; count of bases not matched to a gene: 19. The CDR3 covers 20 residues. Germline loops: CDR1 SEHNR, CDR2 FQNEAQ (reference sequence). This CDR3 reads CASSSGTLSELAGGGETQYF. CDR3 nucleotides: TGTGCCAGCAGCTCTGGGACTCTCTCGGAACTAGCGGGAGGCGGAGAGACCCAGTACTTC. The entire variable domain, with the rest obtained from reference TRBV7-9 and TRBJ2-5, is as follows: DTGVSQNPRHKITKRGQNVTFRCDPISEHNRLYWYRQTLGQGPEFLTYFQNEAQLEKSRLLSDRFSAERPKGSFSTLEIQRTEQGDSAMYLCASSSGTLSELAGGGETQYFGPGTRLLVL.

In this sample, this clonotype turned up many times. The V gene is TRBV11-2, the J gene TRBJ2-3; D not certain. This CDR3 comprises 11 residues. V was clipped by 10 bases and J by 0 bases, with 5 bases between them. Looked up from germline, CDR1 is SGHAT and CDR2 is FQNNGV. The CDR3 region is CATTSTDTQYF. The DNA of the CDR3 is TGTGCCACCACTAGCACAGATACGCAGTATTTT. Full variable domain (rest looked up from reference TRBV11-2 and TRBJ2-3): EAGVAQSPRYKIIEKRQSVAFWCNPISGHATLYWYQQILGQGPKLLIQFQNNGVVDDSQLPKDRFSAERLKGVDSTLKIQPAKLEDSAVYLCATTSTDTQYFGPGTRLTVL.

This clonotype was seen at least ten times. The CDR3 loop reads CASSGLRGGTEAFF. CDR3 coding DNA: TGTGCCAGCAGCGGACTCCGTGGGGGCACTGAAGCTTTCTTT. The chain employs TRBV7-8 and TRBJ1-1; a possible D gene is TRBD1 (5 bases). The CDR3 covers 14 residues. The V end lost 5 bases, the J end lost 4 bases, and 14 bases lay between the germline ends. Germline V gives CDR1 SGHVS, CDR2 FQNEAQ.

In its sample, this clonotype was seen a few times. A much larger clone differs by one base, so this may be a read error. DNA of the CDR3: TGTGCCACCAGCAACCACACAGGGGCTGGGGAGACCCAGTACTTC. Its protein product is CATSNHTGAGETQYF. This chain uses TRBV24-1 with TRBJ2-5; 7 nucleotides align to TRBD1. CDR3 length: 15 amino acids. The germline CDR1 and CDR2 sequences are KGHDR and SFDVKD. The trim removed 7 bases at V and 5 bases at J, leaving 12 bases unmatched.

The table lists this clonotype with many counts. The V and J genes are TRBV18 and TRBJ2-4, with D hard to call. Between the trimmed V and J ends, which lost 1 base and 0 bases, there was a span of 13 bases. The CDR3 loop spans 17 amino acids. Germline V gene data show CDR1 as KGHSH and CDR2 as LQKENI. The CDR3 spells CASSPRSRDLAKNIQYF. CDR3 DNA sequence: TGTGCCAGCTCACCACGGTCACGAGATCTAGCCAAAAACATTCAGTACTTC.

The rearrangement links TRBV7-9 to TRBJ2-1; D remains unclear. Trimming left V 5 bases short and J 6 bases short, with 20 bases between. The CDR3 covers 16 residues. CDR1 and CDR2 from the germline V gene are SEHNR and FQNEAQ (reference sequence). This chain's CDR3 is CASSPTGPSRANEQFF. The CDR3 nucleotides read TGTGCCAGCAGCCCCACCGGGCCCAGTAGGGCCAATGAGCAGTTCTTC. The whole variable domain, filled in from reference TRBV7-9 and TRBJ2-1, reads DTGVSQNPRHKITKRGQNVTFRCDPISEHNRLYWYRQTLGQGPEFLTYFQNEAQLEKSRLLSDRFSAERPKGSFSTLEIQRTEQGDSAMYLCASSPTGPSRANEQFFGPGTRLTVL.

This clonotype was seen ten or more times. The rearrangement links TRBV5-1 to TRBJ2-7, with 7 bases lining up with TRBD1. The CDR3 is 14 amino acids. Germline CDR1 SGHRS, CDR2 YFSETQ. The V gene end was trimmed by 4 bases and the J gene end by 2 bases; junction bases not matched to a gene: 6. CDR3 in DNA: TGCGCCAGCAGCCTCTCAGGGGGAGCCTACGAGCAGTACTTC. As protein: CASSLSGGAYEQYF.

In this sample, this clonotype turned up many times. The chain carries TRBV28 and TRBJ2-2; D is possibly TRBD1 (6 bases). Trimming pared 8 bases from V and 0 bases from J, leaving 13 bases between. CDR3 length equals 15 residues. CDR1 is MDHEN and CDR2 is SYDVKM in the germline V gene. CDR3 protein: CASGRGRPNTGELFF. The CDR3 DNA reads as TGTGCCAGCGGCAGGGGACGACCGAACACCGGGGAGCTGTTTTTT.

This clonotype came up many times. The chain combines TRBV7-8 with TRBJ2-7, with D possibly being TRBD1 (6 bases). V was shortened by 5 bases and J by 2 bases, with 16 bases between the two germline ends. The CDR3 sequence is 15 residues long. Per germline, CDR1 SGHVS and CDR2 FQNEAQ. CDR3 coding DNA: TGTGCCAGCAGCCACGGGAACAGGGTCACCTACGAGCAGTACTTC. Translation: CASSHGNRVTYEQYF.

A remark on this clonotype: The junction does not match germline at one end; this may be a read error. The J gene is TRBJ1-6, the V gene TRBV20-1, with D possibly TRBD1 on 5 matching bases. Germline V CDR1 and CDR2: DFQATT, SNEGSKA (reference sequence). The CDR3 loop spans 14 amino acids. In nucleotides, the CDR3 is TGCAGTGCTAGTAGGGGCCAGGGCAATTCACACCTCCACTTT. Translated: CSASRGQGNSHLHF.

This chain connects TRBV6-6 to TRBJ1-2, with a possible D match to TRBD1 (6 bases). V shed 6 bases and J shed 3 bases, with 8 bases lying between them. The CDR3 has 12 amino acids. Per germline, CDR1 MNHNY and CDR2 SVGAGI (reference sequence). The CDR3 DNA sequence: TGTGCCAGCAGCTGGACAGACTATGGCTACACCTTC. Amino acids: CASSWTDYGYTF.

This clonotype was recorded at least ten times. The genes are TRBV5-1 and TRBJ2-1; 8 bases match TRBD2. J gave up 7 bases and V 0 bases, and 15 bases lay outside the gene matches. Germline assignment: CDR1 SGHRS and CDR2 YFSETQ. The CDR3 loop spans 18 amino acids. CDR3 nucleotide sequence: TGCGCCAGCAGCTTGGATTTTGTGGGACTAGAAGGGTCTAATGAGCAGTTCTTC. It translates to CASSLDFVGLEGSNEQFF.

The table lists this clonotype with many counts. The rearrangement uses TRBV10-2 and TRBJ2-5; weak D call: TRBD1 (6 bases). CDR3 length equals 16 residues. Germline V gives CDR1 WSHSY, CDR2 SAAADI. Trimming removed 0 bases from V and 1 base from J, with 12 bases in between. CDR3 bases: TGCGCCAGCAGTGAGTCGTGGGGGCCAGGCCAAGAGACCCAGTACTTC. Translating gives CASSESWGPGQETQYF.

This clonotype was detected only a few times. The chain carries TRBV29-1 and TRBJ2-3, with a weak D call TRBD2 (6 bases). This CDR3 is 13 amino acids long. CDR1 and CDR2 from the germline V gene are SQVTM and ANQGSEA. V was shortened by 3 bases and J by 1 base, with 8 bases between the two germline ends. Here the CDR3 reads CSVDTGGTDTQYF. CDR3 bases: TGCAGCGTTGATACGGGGGGCACAGATACGCAGTATTTT.

This clonotype was found many times. This chain uses TRBV2 with TRBJ2-7; maybe TRBD2 (6 bases). The CDR3 runs to 12 residues. CDR1 and CDR2 (germline): SNHLY, FYNNEI. The V end was cut by 6 bases, the J end by 6 bases, with 12 bases between. The chain's CDR3 is CASRGTLSEQYF. The DNA for the CDR3 is TGTGCCAGCAGAGGGACTCTCAGCGAGCAGTACTTC.

This clonotype was detected ten times or more. The chain is built from TRBV5-1 and TRBJ2-2; possible D gene TRBD2, 6 bases. Germline CDR1 reads SGHRS; CDR2 reads YFSETQ. Trimming took off 6 bases at V and 0 bases at J, with 9 bases between the two ends. The CDR3 length is 14 residues. The CDR3: CASMGLPNTGELFF. DNA of the CDR3: TGCGCCAGCATGGGACTGCCGAACACCGGGGAGCTGTTTTTT.

This clonotype was recorded many times. This rearrangement joins TRBV7-3 to TRBJ1-5; D remains unclear. V lost 5 bases to trimming and J lost 2 bases, with 10 bases between them. Looked up from germline, CDR1 is SGHTA and CDR2 is FQGTGA. CDR3 length: 14 residues. CDR3 nucleotides: TGTGCCAGCAGCCCGTCAGGAGGCAATCAGCCCCAGCATTTT. Translation gives CASSPSGGNQPQHF.

This clonotype was seen ten or more times. The rearrangement joins TRBV7-2 to TRBJ2-2; weak D call: TRBD2 (6 bases). The CDR3 spans 14 residues. Germline CDR1 reads SGHTA; CDR2 reads FQGNSA. V was trimmed by 7 bases and J by 2 bases, leaving 11 bases between them. Here the CDR3 DNA reads TGTGCCAGCACCAAGGGACTTAACACCGGGGAGCTGTTTTTT. Protein sequence: CASTKGLNTGELFF.

The table lists this clonotype with many counts. The V call is TRBV5-1, the J call TRBJ2-1; TRBD2 matches 8 bases. The CDR3 sequence is 16 residues long. Germline V CDR1 and CDR2: SGHRS, YFSETQ. With 2 bases clipped from V and 6 bases from J, the junction kept 10 bases outside the gene matches. Written as DNA, the CDR3 is TGCGCCAGCAGCTTAGCCGGGACTAGGCCCATCAATGAGCAGTTCTTC. Amino acid sequence: CASSLAGTRPINEQFF.

This clonotype showed up many times. The chain recombines TRBV3-1 with TRBJ1-3, with D maybe TRBD1 (6 bases). Trimming removed 4 bases at V and 2 bases at J, with 9 bases between. Germline values: CDR1 LGHDT, CDR2 YNNKEL (reference sequence). There are 14 residues in the CDR3. The CDR3 protein is CASSPNRAGNTIYF. The CDR3 DNA is TGTGCCAGCAGCCCGAACAGGGCTGGAAACACCATATATTTT.

This clonotype has ten or more counts. The genes are TRBV12-3 or TRBV12-4 and TRBJ2-7, with TRBD2 as a possible D gene (7 bases). V lost 7 bases, J lost 5 bases, and 18 bases lay in between. The CDR3 length is 14 residues. The CDR3 nucleotides are TGTGCCAGCACCCAAGGGGGGGGGATCAACGAGCAGTACTTC. Protein product: CASTQGGGINEQYF.